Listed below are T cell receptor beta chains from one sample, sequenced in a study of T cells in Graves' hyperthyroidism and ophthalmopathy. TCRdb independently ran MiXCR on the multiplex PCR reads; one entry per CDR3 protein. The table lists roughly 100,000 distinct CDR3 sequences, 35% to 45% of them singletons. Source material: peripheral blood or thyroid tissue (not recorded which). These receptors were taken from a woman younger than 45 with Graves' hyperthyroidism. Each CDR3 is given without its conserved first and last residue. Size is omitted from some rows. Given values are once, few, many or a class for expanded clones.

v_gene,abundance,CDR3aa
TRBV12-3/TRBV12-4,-,ASSLGQGNMETQY
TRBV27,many,ASSLTLAGELF
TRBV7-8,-,ASGLEDYQEAQY
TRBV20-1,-,SARRGLLSGRSYEQY
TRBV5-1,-,ASSSGLAGSGTGANVLT
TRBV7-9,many,ASSPNSNTEAF
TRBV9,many,ASSSNYYEQY
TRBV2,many,ASSPGRTNYGYT
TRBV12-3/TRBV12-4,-,ASSVDRTYGYT
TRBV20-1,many,SARAWDRGPTDTQY
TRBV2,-,ASSSGSGLAGVDTQY
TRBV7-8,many,ASSARQGRGEKLF
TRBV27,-,ASSLQASGTEQY
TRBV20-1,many,SARRKGTSGNTDTQY
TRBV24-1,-,ATSEPGTGDNQPQH
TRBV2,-,ASSGGTGNKAF
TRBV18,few,ASSPYLGGTEAF